Following are 29 T cell receptor beta chains from one sample sequenced in a study of vaccination effects on CD4 cells after COVID-19. ViraFEST expansion of antigen-specific CD4+ T cells with viral peptide pools preceded sequencing. An approximately 10-day culture period preceded the isolation of CD4+ T cells. Produced via immunoSEQ multiplex PCR; TCRdb's table is partial and in-frame only. The sample carries under 80,000 clones, about 70% recorded once. The antigens of these receptors remain unknown. The source material was CD4+ T cells from PBMCs cultured with HCoV-229E spike peptides, sampled before COVID-19 vaccination. The source of these receptors is a human donor who received a COVID-19 vaccine.

CDR3 sequence reads: CASSPRTGAYEQYV. The CDR3 nucleotides are TGTGCCAGCAGCCCCCGGACAGGCGCCTACGAGCAGTACGTC. The chain uses TRBV2 and TRBJ2-7, with 7 bases that match TRBD1. The CDR3 spans 14 residues. Germline V CDR1 and CDR2: SNHLY, FYNNEI. V lost 6 bases, J lost 2 bases, and 7 bases stayed unmatched.

The chain has TRBV29-1 and TRBJ2-1; a weak D match, TRBD1 (5 bases). The V gene lost 0 bases and the J gene lost 0 bases, with 15 bases spanning the gap. The CDR3 length is 17 residues. CDR1 SQVTM and CDR2 ANQGSEA come from the germline V gene. As DNA, the CDR3 is TGCAGCGTTGAAGATCGAAGGGGATTAAGCTCCTACAATGAGCAGTTCTTC. This encodes CSVEDRRGLSSYNEQFF.

The chain joins TRBV4-3 to TRBJ2-5; 7 nucleotides line up with TRBD1. The CDR3 covers 15 residues. CDR1 and CDR2 (germline): LGHNA, YSLEER. The junction had 7 bases not matched to a gene; V was cut back by 4 bases and J by 2 bases. CDR3 amino acids: CASSPGQSGQETQYF. The CDR3 nucleotides are TGCGCCAGCAGCCCGGGACAGTCTGGACAAGAGACCCAGTACTTC.

The chain links TRBV3-1 (or the pseudogene TRBV3-2) to TRBJ1-1; TRBD1 aligns across 7 bases. The J segment lost 5 bases and the V segment lost 4 bases, leaving 4 bases of the junction unmatched. The CDR3 is 13 residues long. The germline V gene has CDR1 LGHDT and CDR2 YNNKEL (reference sequence). CDR3 protein: CASSLQGRTEAFF. The CDR3 DNA reads TGTGCCAGCAGCCTACAGGGGAGGACTGAAGCTTTCTTT.

The rearrangement joins TRBV6-5 to TRBJ1-2; D is unresolved. The V gene lost 7 bases and the J gene lost 5 bases, with 20 bases spanning the gap. The CDR3 consists of 15 residues. Germline CDR1 reads MNHEY; CDR2 reads SVGAGI. The CDR3 loop reads CASKLGLQNEYGYTF. CDR3 bases: TGTGCCAGCAAATTGGGTCTCCAAAATGAGTATGGCTACACCTTC.

The V gene is TRBV12-5, the J gene TRBJ1-1; D unclear. The CDR3 covers 17 residues. In germline, CDR1 is LGHNT, CDR2 FRNRAP. V gave up 9 bases and J gave up 4 bases, with 27 bases separating them. In nucleotides, the CDR3 is TGTGCTAGGACCGGGATCCCGGCGCTGGCACTGGGCACTGAAGCTTTCTTT. Its protein is CARTGIPALALGTEAFF. Complete variable domain (other parts from reference TRBV12-5 and TRBJ1-1): DARVTQTPRHKVTEMGQEVTMRCQPILGHNTVFWYRQTMMQGLELLAYFRNRAPLDDSGMPKDRFSAEMPDATLATLKIQPSEPRDSAVYFCARTGIPALALGTEAFFGQGTRLTVV.

This clone showed up just a few times. This chain joins TRBV4-2 and TRBJ1-3; 8 positions agree with TRBD1. The CDR3 extends over 18 amino acids. J was trimmed by 4 bases and V by 4 bases; bases with no gene match: 15. The germline V gene has CDR1 LGHNA and CDR2 YNFKEQ. The CDR3, as DNA: TGTGCCAGCAGCCGGAACCCGCCCCCGACAGGGGCCGGAAACACCATATATTTT. Translation gives CASSRNPPPTGAGNTIYF.

The V gene is TRBV4-1, the J gene TRBJ2-2; unclear D gene. The germline gives CDR1 MGHRA, CDR2 YSYEKL. V was trimmed by 1 base and J by 5 bases, leaving 5 bases between them. This CDR3 spans 13 amino acids. In DNA form, the CDR3 reads TGCGCCAGCAGCCAAGTTTTAACCGGGGAGCTGTTTTTT. Protein: CASSQVLTGELFF.

In its sample, this clone was seen a few times. The chain links TRBV28 to TRBJ1-6; D is possibly TRBD1 (6 bases). The CDR3 runs to 14 residues. Germline V CDR1 and CDR2: MDHEN, SYDVKM. V was pared by 6 bases and J by 9 bases, with 15 bases between. CDR3 nucleotides: TGTGCCAGCAGGTTGCAAACAGGGATTTCACCCCTCCACTTT. This translates into CASRLQTGISPLHF.

In DNA form, the CDR3 reads TGTGCCAGTAGTATGGAGGACAGGGCCCTAACCTCTTATGGCTACACCTTC. The encoded protein is CASSMEDRALTSYGYTF. The chain combines TRBV19 with TRBJ1-2; TRBD1 matches 8 bases. There are 17 residues in the CDR3. The germline V gene has CDR1 LNHDA and CDR2 SQIVND (reference sequence). The ends lost 3 bases at V and 5 bases at J; junction bases unmatched: 14.

The rearrangement joins TRBV5-1 to TRBJ2-5; D possibly corresponds to TRBD2 (6 bases). Trimming removed 7 bases from V and 4 bases from J, with 17 bases in between. The germline CDR1 and CDR2 sequences are SGHRS and YFSETQ. This CDR3 spans 14 amino acids. CDR3 sequence (DNA): TGCGCCAGCGCCCCCTGGGGGGTCTCAGAGACCCAGTACTTC. As protein: CASAPWGVSETQYF.

The chain joins TRBV5-6 to TRBJ2-3; no clear D. Trimming shortened V by 1 base and J by 2 bases, and 8 bases separated the two germline ends. The CDR3 loop spans 14 amino acids. Germline values: CDR1 SGHDT, CDR2 YYEEEE. In nucleotides, the CDR3 is TGTGCCAGCAGCTTGAGTGGGCCCACAGATACGCAGTATTTT. This encodes CASSLSGPTDTQYF.

This clone was seen more than once but under ten times. The chain has TRBV11-2 and TRBJ2-4, with D uncertain. V was clipped by 5 bases and J by 0 bases, with 17 bases between them. Per the germline V gene, CDR1 is SGHAT and CDR2 is FQNNGV. The CDR3 loop spans 17 amino acids. The CDR3: CASSPTDHILAKNIQYF. CDR3 nucleotides: TGTGCCAGCAGCCCAACAGACCACATTCTAGCCAAAAACATTCAGTACTTC.

The rearrangement joins TRBV7-2 to TRBJ2-7; D may match TRBD1 or TRBD2 (5 bases each). The V and J ends lost 3 bases and 6 bases respectively, with 9 bases between them. The germline CDR1 and CDR2 sequences are SGHTA and FQGNSA. This CDR3 has 12 residues. In DNA form, the CDR3 reads TGTGCCAGCAGCTTTCCAGGGACCGAGCAGTACGTC. Residues: CASSFPGTEQYV.

The V and J genes are TRBV24-1 and TRBJ1-5; 9 bases are shared with TRBD1. The V gene end was trimmed by 2 bases and the J gene end by 7 bases; junction bases not matched to a gene: 5. Germline lookup yields CDR1 KGHDR and CDR2 SFDVKD. The CDR3 extends over 15 amino acids. The CDR3: CATSDSTGGGQPQHF. As DNA, the CDR3 is TGTGCCACCAGTGATTCTACAGGGGGCGGGCAGCCCCAGCATTTT.

The chain's CDR3 is CSVVLAGLDTQYF. CDR3 coding DNA: TGCAGCGTCGTACTAGCGGGGTTAGATACGCAGTATTTT. V is TRBV29-1 and J is TRBJ2-3; 10 nucleotides agree with TRBD2. Germline V gene lookup returns CDR1 SQVTM and CDR2 ANQGSEA. V was pared by 6 bases and J by 5 bases, with 5 bases of the junction left unmatched. The CDR3 covers 13 residues.

This clone has only a few counts. The CDR3, as DNA: TGTGCCTGGAGCCGGGGACGGAACTATGGCTACACCTTC. This gives the protein CAWSRGRNYGYTF. The V call is TRBV30, the J call TRBJ1-2, with a tentative D call TRBD1 (5 bases). The CDR3 is 13 residues long. Per germline, CDR1 GTSNPN and CDR2 SVGIG (reference sequence). V shed 3 bases and J shed 2 bases, with 10 bases lying between them.

The V call is TRBV29-1, the J call TRBJ2-5; 7 bases align to TRBD2. Germline V gives CDR1 SQVTM, CDR2 ANQGSEA. The CDR3 contains 11 residues. Trimming at V came to 4 bases and at J to 10 bases, leaving 6 bases not matched to a gene. In DNA, the CDR3 is TGCAGCGTTGGGGAGGGAGGCGGCCAGTACTTC. It specifies CSVGEGGGQYF.

The V gene is TRBV24-1, the J gene TRBJ2-5, with D uncertain. Between the trimmed V and J ends, which lost 9 bases and 2 bases, there was a span of 6 bases. This CDR3 has 11 amino acids. The germline gives CDR1 KGHDR, CDR2 SFDVKD. The CDR3 protein is CATRFQETQYF. The CDR3 region has the DNA TGTGCCACCCGTTTTCAAGAGACCCAGTACTTC.

The J gene is TRBJ2-2, the V gene TRBV18, with D hard to call. The CDR3 is made up of 13 amino acids. Germline V gene sequence: CDR1 KGHSH, CDR2 LQKENI. Trimming took 0 bases from V and 3 from J, leaving 2 bases between them. CDR3: CASSPPYTGELFF. The DNA of the CDR3 is TGTGCCAGCTCACCACCGTACACCGGGGAGCTGTTTTTT. Drawing the rest from reference TRBV18 and TRBJ2-2, the complete variable domain is NAGVMQNPRHLVRRRGQEARLRCSPMKGHSHVYWYRQLPEEGLKFMVYLQKENIIDESGMPKERFSAEFPKEGPSILRIQQVVRGDSAAYFCASSPPYTGELFFGEGSRLTVL.

The chain links TRBV7-9 to TRBJ1-4; 7 nucleotides agree with TRBD1. The CDR3 sequence is 14 residues long. From germline, CDR1 is SEHNR and CDR2 FQNEAQ (reference sequence). J lost 5 bases, V lost 1 base, and 1 base had no gene match. The CDR3 DNA reads as TGTGCCAGCAGCTTAGGACAGGGAAATGAAAAACTGTTTTTT. It codes for CASSLGQGNEKLFF.

This chain joins TRBV4-3 and TRBJ2-5, with TRBD2 matching 8 bases. CDR3 length equals 15 residues. J was trimmed by 5 bases and V by 0 bases; bases with no gene match: 5. Germline V gene sequence: CDR1 LGHNA, CDR2 YSLEER. This CDR3 reads CASSQDPGGGETQYF. The DNA for the CDR3 is TGCGCCAGCAGCCAAGACCCGGGAGGGGGGGAGACCCAGTACTTC.

This clone showed up just once. The chain links TRBV7-2 to TRBJ2-1, with D tentatively TRBD2 (5 bases). The CDR3 runs 16 residues. The V end lost 1 base, the J end lost 3 bases, and 13 bases lay between the germline ends. Germline CDR1 and CDR2: SGHTA and FQGNSA. CDR3 residues: CASSLVSGSLYNEQFF. Written as DNA, the CDR3 is TGTGCCAGCAGCTTAGTGTCGGGGAGTCTCTACAATGAGCAGTTCTTC.

The CDR3 nucleotides are TGTGCCAGCAGTCCGGCCTACGAGCAGTACGTC. This codes for CASSPAYEQYV. The gene calls are TRBV28 and TRBJ2-7; no clear D. V was shortened by 5 bases and J by 2 bases, with 4 bases between the two germline ends. The CDR3 sequence is 11 residues long. Germline CDR1 reads MDHEN; CDR2 reads SYDVKM.

The V gene is TRBV28, the J gene TRBJ2-1; 8 nucleotides match TRBD2. The CDR3 covers 17 residues. Unmatched junction bases numbered 17, after V lost 5 bases and J lost 8 bases. Germline V lookup: CDR1 MDHEN, CDR2 SYDVKM. CDR3 DNA sequence: TGTGCCAGCAGTGGAGTGGGGGGAACTAGCGGTGGCCATGAGCAGTTCTTC. It encodes CASSGVGGTSGGHEQFF.

The rearrangement joins TRBV29-1 to TRBJ1-2; no firm D call. V shed 3 bases and J shed 6 bases, with 11 bases lying between them. Germline CDR1 and CDR2: SQVTM and ANQGSEA. The CDR3 loop spans 12 amino acids. CDR3: CSVEGGSHGYTF. Here the CDR3 DNA reads TGCAGCGTTGAGGGAGGGTCTCATGGCTACACCTTC.

The rearrangement links TRBV7-2 to TRBJ2-3; weak D call: TRBD2 (6 bases). The CDR3 covers 14 residues. The V and J ends lost 3 bases and 4 bases respectively, with 11 bases between them. The V gene's germline CDR1 is SGHTA and CDR2 FQGNSA. The CDR3 DNA reads TGTGCCAGCAGCTTTAGCGGATTGGCAGATACGCAGTATTTT. Amino acids: CASSFSGLADTQYF.

This clone has a single count. The chain employs TRBV19 and TRBJ2-5; tentatively, D is TRBD2 (6 bases). The V and J ends lost 3 bases and 5 bases respectively, with 16 bases between them. The CDR3 has 15 residues. Germline V lookup: CDR1 LNHDA, CDR2 SQIVND (reference sequence). Written as DNA, the CDR3 is TGTGCCAGTAGTATCGGAGGGACGCTCCGGGAGACCCAGTACTTC. It codes for CASSIGGTLRETQYF.

V usage is TRBV6-5 and J usage is TRBJ2-1; 9 nucleotides match TRBD1. CDR3 length equals 14 residues. Germline V gene sequence: CDR1 MNHEY, CDR2 SVGAGI. Trimming cost V 8 bases and J 0 bases; bases outside gene matches: 2. The CDR3 region is CASSTGGSYNEQFF. The CDR3 nucleotides read TGTGCCAGCTCGACAGGGGGCTCCTACAATGAGCAGTTCTTC.